The next 18 T cell receptor beta chains were all read from a single sample in a study of CD4 T cells in relation to SARS-CoV-2 and coronaviruses. For these receptors, no antigen is known. Data came from immunoSEQ multiplex PCR; TCRdb stores just in-frame clones and leaves some out. The sample consists of roughly 38,000 clones, about 80% of them appearing once. Sequencing was performed on naive CD4+ T cells from PBMCs, cultured in vitro. Subset reported: naive CD4+ T cells isolated by negative enrichment. The receptors were gathered from an adult with COVID-19.

The chain combines TRBV19 with TRBJ2-1; 7 bases are shared with TRBD2. This CDR3 is 13 amino acids long. The junction had 8 bases not matched to a gene; V was cut back by 11 bases and J by 4 bases. The germline V gene encodes CDR1 LNHDA and CDR2 SQIVND (reference sequence). The CDR3 reads CASCGTNYNEQFF. DNA of the CDR3: TGTGCCTCATGTGGGACTAATTACAATGAGCAGTTCTTC.

This sequence joins TRBV5-5 and TRBJ2-3, with TRBD2 matching 9 bases. The CDR3 sequence is 15 residues long. The trim removed 0 bases at V and 4 bases at J, leaving 3 bases unmatched. The germline CDR1 and CDR2 sequences are SGHKS and YYEKEE (reference sequence). CDR3 amino acids: CASSLVSGSADTQYF. CDR3 DNA sequence: TGTGCCAGCAGCTTGGTTAGCGGGAGTGCAGATACGCAGTATTTT.

This clone was observed a single time. The rearrangement uses TRBV5-1 and TRBJ2-1, with 9 bases matching TRBD2. After removal of 5 bases from V and 7 bases from J, the junction contained 13 bases not matched to a gene. CDR1 and CDR2 (germline): SGHRS, YFSETQ. This CDR3 region has 16 residues. The CDR3 DNA is TGCGCCAGCAGTAAGGGGGGCCTAGCGGGATGGAATGAGCAGTTCTTC. Translating it yields CASSKGGLAGWNEQFF.

The chain uses TRBV6-6 and TRBJ1-3; D unclear. Per germline, CDR1 MNHNY and CDR2 SVGAGI (reference sequence). There are 15 residues in the CDR3. Trimming shortened V by 4 bases and J by 0 bases, and 10 bases separated the two germline ends. DNA for the CDR3: TGTGCCAGCAGTTCCCCTAGATACTCTGGAAACACCATATATTTT. Translated: CASSSPRYSGNTIYF.

The rearrangement uses TRBV3-1 (or the pseudogene TRBV3-2) and TRBJ2-5; 11 bases line up with TRBD2. The germline V gene encodes CDR1 LGHDT and CDR2 YNNKEL (reference sequence). The CDR3 has 16 amino acids. After removal of 1 base from V and 5 bases from J, the junction contained 6 bases not matched to a gene. CDR3 nucleotide sequence: TGTGCCAGCAGCCAAGGACTAGCGGGAACCTGGGAGACCCAGTACTTC. Residues: CASSQGLAGTWETQYF.

This sequence joins TRBV7-9 and TRBJ1-4; 8 nucleotides match TRBD1. V lost 0 bases, J lost 10 bases, and 4 bases stayed unmatched. The CDR3 length is 14 residues. The germline gives CDR1 SEHNR, CDR2 FQNEAQ (reference sequence). This chain's CDR3 is CASSLATGEGKLFF. DNA for the CDR3: TGTGCCAGCAGCTTAGCGACAGGGGAAGGAAAACTGTTTTTT.

This sequence joins TRBV5-1 and TRBJ2-1; 7 nucleotides align to TRBD2. The CDR3 consists of 15 residues. Trimming took 7 bases from V and 8 from J; bases not matched to a gene: 15. Germline assignment: CDR1 SGHRS and CDR2 YFSETQ. The CDR3 sequence: CASFSGTTRGDEQFF. The CDR3 DNA is TGCGCCAGCTTCAGCGGGACCACCCGGGGCGATGAGCAGTTCTTC.

The chain has TRBV30 and TRBJ2-7, with 8 bases identical to TRBD2. Germline V gene sequence: CDR1 GTSNPN, CDR2 SVGIG (reference sequence). CDR3 length: 13 amino acids. J lost 1 base, V lost 5 bases, and 4 bases had no gene match. CDR3 protein: CAWAAGVSYEQYF. CDR3 in DNA: TGTGCCTGGGCAGCGGGAGTGTCCTACGAGCAGTACTTC.

In its sample, this clone was seen once. The genes are TRBV7-3 and TRBJ2-2, with 10 bases matching TRBD2. The CDR3 runs to 15 residues. Germline V gene lookup returns CDR1 SGHTA and CDR2 FQGTGA. V shed 3 bases and J 4 bases; nucleotides not matched to a gene: 2. The CDR3 loop is CASSLASGSTGELFF. DNA for the CDR3: TGTGCCAGCAGCTTGGCTAGCGGGAGCACCGGGGAGCTGTTTTTT.

V usage is TRBV5-4 and J usage is TRBJ1-1, with TRBD1 as a possible D gene (6 bases). The germline V gene has CDR1 SGHNT and CDR2 YYREEE (reference sequence). V shed 5 bases and J shed 5 bases, with 16 bases lying between them. The CDR3 is 14 amino acids. CDR3 sequence (DNA): TGTGCCAGCAGGCCGGGGGCCGAATCTACTGAAGCTTTCTTT. It codes for CASRPGAESTEAFF. Full variable domain (missing parts from reference TRBV5-4 and TRBJ1-1): ETGVTQSPTHLIKTRGQQVTLRCSSQSGHNTVSWYQQALGQGPQFIFQYYREEENGRGNFPPRFSGLQFPNYSSELNVNALELDDSALYLCASRPGAESTEAFFGQGTRLTVV.

The chain carries TRBV2 and TRBJ2-2; D is unclear. This CDR3 is 15 amino acids long. Trimming removed 4 bases from V and 1 base from J, with 10 bases in between. Germline V gene data show CDR1 as SNHLY and CDR2 as FYNNEI. CDR3 sequence (DNA): TGTGCCAGCAGTGCAAGAATTAGGAACACCGGGGAGCTGTTTTTT. It codes for CASSARIRNTGELFF.

The chain combines TRBV7-2 with TRBJ2-7; 9 bases are shared with TRBD2. The trim removed 1 base at V and 0 bases at J, leaving 4 bases unmatched. The length of the CDR3 is 16 residues. Germline assignment: CDR1 SGHTA and CDR2 FQGNSA. The CDR3 spells CASSLVASGISYEQYF. The CDR3 DNA reads TGTGCCAGCAGCTTAGTGGCTAGCGGGATCTCCTACGAGCAGTACTTC.

The gene calls are TRBV6-6 and TRBJ2-2; D may be TRBD1 (6 bases). CDR1 and CDR2 from the germline V gene are MNHNY and SVGAGI (reference sequence). The CDR3 totals 15 residues. V lost 1 base and J lost 1, with 7 bases in between. The CDR3 sequence is CASSYWDMNTGELFF. The CDR3 nucleotides read TGTGCCAGCAGTTACTGGGACATGAACACCGGGGAGCTGTTTTTT.

This chain links TRBV7-2 with TRBJ1-2; perhaps TRBD1 as D (6 bases). V dropped 5 bases and J dropped 8 bases, with 15 bases sitting between them. Germline assignment: CDR1 SGHTA and CDR2 FQGNSA. This CDR3 has 13 amino acids. CDR3 in amino acids: CASSRGQRSGYTF. The CDR3 DNA sequence: TGTGCCAGCAGCAGGGGACAAAGATCCGGCTACACCTTC.

The chain has TRBV12-3 or TRBV12-4 and TRBJ1-1; no clear D. The V and J ends lost 8 bases and 4 bases respectively, with 14 bases between them. There are 13 residues in the CDR3. The CDR3 here is CASQWVQSTEAFF. CDR3 in DNA: TGTGCCAGCCAATGGGTTCAGTCCACTGAAGCTTTCTTT.

V is TRBV4-1 and J is TRBJ2-5; 7 positions match TRBD2. CDR1 and CDR2 from the germline V gene are MGHRA and YSYEKL. V shed 2 bases, J shed 3 bases, and the junction held 6 bases outside the gene matches. The CDR3 extends over 15 amino acids. The CDR3 protein is CASSQKWGGEETQYF. In DNA form, the CDR3 reads TGCGCCAGCAGCCAAAAGTGGGGGGGGGAAGAGACCCAGTACTTC.

This clone was found once. In nucleotides, the CDR3 is TGTGCCAGCAGCTTGGATCGGACTGCATACGAGCAGTACTTC. Translation: CASSLDRTAYEQYF. V usage is TRBV5-8 and J usage is TRBJ2-7; TRBD2 might be the D (5 bases). CDR3 length: 14 amino acids. Looked up from germline, CDR1 is SGHTS and CDR2 is YDEGEE. Trimming removed 0 bases at V and 4 bases at J, with 11 bases between.

This clone has a handful of counts. The genes are TRBV4-1 and TRBJ2-7; TRBD1 matches 9 bases. Germline CDR1 MGHRA, CDR2 YSYEKL. The CDR3 has 15 amino acids. V lost 2 bases and J lost 8; bases outside the gene matches: 10. The CDR3, as DNA: TGCGCCAGCAGCCAATCCGGGACAGGGTCTACAAAGCAGTACTTC. As protein: CASSQSGTGSTKQYF.